Below, 28 T cell receptor beta chains from the same sample are listed, as sequenced in a study of a mutant IDH1 vaccine in newly diagnosed glioma (dated by TCRdb to the early 2020s). Library creation used the immunoSEQ multiplex PCR assay. Held by TCRdb, this immuneACCESS table contains in-frame sequences only and omits some clones. Under half of the omission traces to an unresolved V gene where checked; the cause of the rest is unknown. This sample lists 40,000 to 55,000 clones; about 91% were detected once. Jointly, the top ten make up around 2.5% of the sample. This sample's time point label indicates: week 11, during vaccination. Each vaccine dose was 300 ug of a 20-mer mutant IDH1 peptide in Montanide, given subcutaneously with topical imiquimod. Their target antigens are unknown. Specimen: PBMCs, collected from a glioma patient whose treatment included an IDH1 peptide vaccine. These receptors all stem from a middle-aged man with glioma.

Here the CDR3 reads CASSPPKQLIPGNTIYF. CDR3 DNA: TGTGCCAGCAGTCCTCCGAAACAGCTTATCCCTGGAAACACCATATATTTT. The V and J genes are TRBV28 and TRBJ1-3; the D is unclear. V was pared by 5 bases and J by 2 bases, with 19 bases between. The CDR3 length is 17 residues. CDR1 is MDHEN and CDR2 is SYDVKM in the germline V gene. The whole variable domain, remainder taken from reference TRBV28 and TRBJ1-3, is DVKVTQSSRYLVKRTGEKVFLECVQDMDHENMFWYRQDPGLGLRLIYFSYDVKMKEKGDIPEGYSVSREKKERFSLILESASTNQTSMYLCASSPPKQLIPGNTIYFGEGSWLTVV.

This chain links TRBV2 with TRBJ2-4; the D gene is possibly TRBD2 (6 bases). The germline V and J ends were trimmed by 2 bases and 4 bases, with 12 bases remaining between them. Germline-derived CDR1 and CDR2 are SNHLY and FYNNEI. The CDR3 runs 15 residues. CDR3 nucleotide sequence: TGTGCCAGCAGTGAACCGGGTGGGGGGAAAAACATTCAGTACTTC. This translates into CASSEPGGGKNIQYF. Full variable domain (outside the CDR3, taken from reference TRBV2 and TRBJ2-4): EPEVTQTPSHQVTQMGQEVILRCVPISNHLYFYWYRQILGQKVEFLVSFYNNEISEKSEIFDDQFSVERPDGSNFTLKIRSTKLEDSAMYFCASSEPGGGKNIQYFGAGTRLSVL.

The V and J genes are TRBV9 and TRBJ1-2; no clear D. CDR1 and CDR2 from the germline V gene are SGDLS and YYNGEE. Trimming removed 0 bases at V and 2 bases at J, with 8 bases between. This CDR3 spans 14 amino acids. The chain's CDR3 is CASSVDLGNYGYTF. The CDR3 region has the DNA TGTGCCAGCAGCGTAGATCTGGGGAACTATGGCTACACCTTC.

The chain carries TRBV5-6 and TRBJ2-7, with D maybe TRBD1 (6 bases). In germline, CDR1 is SGHDT, CDR2 YYEEEE. The CDR3 is 14 amino acids. Trimming stripped 3 bases from V and 0 bases from J, with 10 bases between. CDR3 residues: CASSSTGSSYEQYF. CDR3 DNA: TGTGCCAGCAGCTCCACAGGGAGCTCCTACGAGCAGTACTTC.

V gene TRBV5-4 combines with J gene TRBJ2-5, with D possibly TRBD2 on 5 matching bases. The CDR3 is made up of 14 amino acids. Trimming pared 3 bases from V and 6 bases from J, leaving 15 bases between. Germline V lookup: CDR1 SGHNT, CDR2 YYREEE (reference sequence). CDR3 sequence reads: CASSSVVGAQTQYF. The CDR3 nucleotides are TGTGCCAGCAGCTCCGTAGTGGGAGCACAGACCCAGTACTTC.

The chain employs TRBV18 and TRBJ1-1, with a tentative D call TRBD1 (5 bases). V lost 2 bases and J 7 bases, leaving 17 bases between the germline ends. CDR3 length: 15 residues. From germline, CDR1 is KGHSH and CDR2 LQKENI. CDR3 coding DNA: TGTGCCAGCTCACCAGCAGCAGGGTTAAGGGGTGAAGCTTTCTTT. It translates to CASSPAAGLRGEAFF. Full variable domain (remainder filled in from reference TRBV18 and TRBJ1-1): NAGVMQNPRHLVRRRGQEARLRCSPMKGHSHVYWYRQLPEEGLKFMVYLQKENIIDESGMPKERFSAEFPKEGPSILRIQQVVRGDSAAYFCASSPAAGLRGEAFFGQGTRLTVV.

The chain is built from TRBV2 and TRBJ2-6; D is possibly TRBD1 (6 bases). The V gene lost 4 bases and the J gene lost 0 bases, with 13 bases spanning the gap. Germline lookup yields CDR1 SNHLY and CDR2 FYNNEI. CDR3 size: 17 residues. The CDR3 region is CASSGGHLSSGANVLTF. CDR3 DNA sequence: TGTGCCAGCAGTGGGGGACACCTAAGCTCTGGGGCCAACGTCCTGACTTTC.

The chain carries TRBV25-1 and TRBJ2-3, with a weak D call TRBD2 (7 bases). The germline V gene encodes CDR1 MGHDK and CDR2 SYGVNS. The V end lost 6 bases, the J end lost 4 bases, and 23 bases lay between the germline ends. The length of the CDR3 is 17 residues. In nucleotides, the CDR3 is TGTGCCAGCAGCCCCGGACTTGGAAGGGGGAGGGCAGATACGCAGTATTTT. Encoded protein: CASSPGLGRGRADTQYF.

This clone showed up just once. The chain couples TRBV28 to TRBJ1-2; TRBD1 matches 11 bases. The V gene end was trimmed by 6 bases and the J gene end by 14 bases; junction bases not matched to a gene: 8. The CDR3 covers 12 residues. The germline gives CDR1 MDHEN, CDR2 SYDVKM. CDR3 protein: CASSPGQGANTF. The CDR3 nucleotides read TGTGCCAGCAGCCCCGGACAGGGGGCGAATACCTTC.

This chain joins TRBV9 and TRBJ2-2, with 7 bases aligning to TRBD2. The CDR3 loop spans 16 amino acids. The germline gives CDR1 SGDLS, CDR2 YYNGEE. Unmatched junction bases numbered 7, after V lost 4 bases and J lost 1 base. CDR3 loop: CASSSAGRGNTGELFF. CDR3 sequence (DNA): TGTGCCAGCAGCTCGGCAGGGAGGGGGAACACCGGGGAGCTGTTTTTT.

V is TRBV7-8 and J is TRBJ1-3; D might be TRBD1 (5 bases). V was trimmed by 8 bases and J by 2 bases, leaving 19 bases between them. CDR1 and CDR2 (germline): SGHVS, FQNEAQ. The CDR3 spans 16 residues. The CDR3 is CASAGGGPSAGNTIYF. In DNA form, the CDR3 reads TGTGCCAGCGCCGGGGGGGGACCGTCGGCTGGAAACACCATATATTTT.

The gene calls are TRBV2 and TRBJ2-2; 7 bases align to TRBD2. J lost 6 bases, V lost 4 bases, and 11 bases had no gene match. The CDR3 contains 16 residues. Germline-derived CDR1 and CDR2 are SNHLY and FYNNEI. The CDR3 bases are TGTGCCAGCAGTGTTGGGGGGGTCGGATCGTCCGGGGAGCTGTTTTTT. This sequence encodes CASSVGGVGSSGELFF.

The chain joins TRBV18 to TRBJ1-1, with D unresolved. The CDR3 extends over 15 amino acids. Trimming took off 2 bases at V and 0 bases at J, with 10 bases between the two ends. The germline gives CDR1 KGHSH, CDR2 LQKENI. The CDR3 spells CASSPGILMNTEAFF. CDR3 sequence (DNA): TGTGCCAGCTCACCAGGTATCCTGATGAACACTGAAGCTTTCTTT.

This chain uses TRBV18 with TRBJ2-7, with D possibly TRBD2 on 6 matching bases. The CDR3 has 15 residues. Per the germline V gene, CDR1 is KGHSH and CDR2 is LQKENI. The V gene lost 6 bases and the J gene lost 0 bases, with 15 bases spanning the gap. The CDR3 DNA is TGTGCCAGCTCCCTCAGCGGGCGAAGCTCCTACGAGCAGTACTTC. Amino acids: CASSLSGRSSYEQYF.

This chain joins TRBV28 and TRBJ1-2; 7 bases line up with TRBD1. From germline, CDR1 is MDHEN and CDR2 SYDVKM. J lost 0 bases, V lost 8 bases, and 3 bases had no gene match. The CDR3 is 13 amino acids. The CDR3 region is CASQGGPNYGYTF. In nucleotides, the CDR3 is TGTGCCAGCCAGGGGGGACCTAACTATGGCTACACCTTC.

The V call is TRBV28, the J call TRBJ1-2, with 7 nucleotides matching TRBD1. Per the germline V gene, CDR1 is MDHEN and CDR2 is SYDVKM. This CDR3 is built from 14 residues. The ends lost 3 bases at V and 4 bases at J; junction bases unmatched: 5. The CDR3 region is CASSFGGGSYGYTF. Here the CDR3 DNA reads TGTGCCAGCAGTTTCGGAGGGGGCAGCTATGGCTACACCTTC.

The gene calls are TRBV10-3 and TRBJ1-5; no clear D. The V end lost 2 bases, the J end lost 3 bases, and 8 bases lay between the germline ends. The CDR3 has 14 residues. CDR1 and CDR2 from the germline V gene are ENHRY and SYGVKD. CDR3 loop: CAISEVQDNQPQHF. CDR3 in DNA: TGTGCCATCAGTGAGGTCCAGGACAATCAGCCCCAGCATTTT.

The chain is built from TRBV5-1 and TRBJ2-3, with D unclear. Germline CDR1 is SGHRS and CDR2 is YFSETQ. V was trimmed by 0 bases and J by 3 bases, leaving 11 bases between them. The CDR3 totals 15 residues. In DNA, the CDR3 is TGCGCCAGCAGCTTGGTATACCCTGCGACAGATACGCAGTATTTT. Translated, it gives CASSLVYPATDTQYF. Together with reference TRBV5-1 and TRBJ2-3, the CDR3 gives the full variable domain: KAGVTQTPRYLIKTRGQQVTLSCSPISGHRSVSWYQQTPGQGLQFLFEYFSETQRNKGNFPGRFSGRQFSNSRSEMNVSTLELGDSALYLCASSLVYPATDTQYFGPGTRLTVL.

The chain joins TRBV19 to TRBJ2-5; 11 bases align to TRBD2. This CDR3 has 16 residues. After removal of 3 bases from V and 2 bases from J, the junction contained 5 bases not matched to a gene. Germline V gene data show CDR1 as LNHDA and CDR2 as SQIVND (reference sequence). The CDR3 sequence is CASSILAGGPQETQYF. For the CDR3, the DNA is TGTGCCAGTAGTATCTTAGCGGGGGGGCCTCAAGAGACCCAGTACTTC.

This clone was counted once. The V and J genes are TRBV5-5 and TRBJ1-6; perhaps TRBD1 as D (5 bases). CDR1 is SGHKS, CDR2 YYEKEE, per germline (reference sequence). Trimming cost V 4 bases and J 11 bases, with 19 bases left between them. The CDR3 has 15 amino acids. The CDR3 DNA follows: TGTGCCAGCAGCCCCGCACAGGATACCTTTGCACCCCTCCACTTT. Protein: CASSPAQDTFAPLHF.

This clone was counted once. The chain uses TRBV11-1 and TRBJ2-5; no clear D. The CDR3 extends over 12 amino acids. Germline CDR1 reads SGHAT; CDR2 reads FQDESV (reference sequence). The V end lost 4 bases, the J end lost 5 bases, and 8 bases lay between the germline ends. CDR3 bases: TGTGCCAGCAGCTCCGGGTTGGAGACCCAGTACTTC. This gives the protein CASSSGLETQYF.

The chain couples TRBV28 to TRBJ2-4; 7 positions match TRBD1. The trim removed 4 bases at V and 6 bases at J, leaving 6 bases unmatched. Looked up from germline, CDR1 is MDHEN and CDR2 is SYDVKM. The CDR3 spans 14 residues. CDR3 residues: CASSYGAGGNIQYF. The CDR3 nucleotides read TGTGCCAGCAGTTACGGTGCAGGGGGAAACATTCAGTACTTC. The variable domain in full, with the rest retrieved from reference TRBV28 and TRBJ2-4, is DVKVTQSSRYLVKRTGEKVFLECVQDMDHENMFWYRQDPGLGLRLIYFSYDVKMKEKGDIPEGYSVSREKKERFSLILESASTNQTSMYLCASSYGAGGNIQYFGAGTRLSVL.

V usage is TRBV4-1 and J usage is TRBJ1-1; a weak D match, TRBD1 (6 bases). V shed 6 bases and J shed 1 base, with 9 bases lying between them. CDR1 MGHRA and CDR2 YSYEKL come from the germline V gene. The CDR3 runs to 13 residues. The CDR3 DNA reads as TGCGCCAGCAGGGACAGAACGAACACTGAAGCTTTCTTT. Translation gives CASRDRTNTEAFF.

In nucleotides, the CDR3 is TGTGCCAGCAGACGAGGCGGCAGAGAAAACTATGGCTACACCTTC. Protein sequence: CASRRGGRENYGYTF. The chain combines TRBV7-9 with TRBJ1-2; D gene unclear. This CDR3 is 15 amino acids long. The germline V gene encodes CDR1 SEHNR and CDR2 FQNEAQ (reference sequence). With 6 bases removed from V and 2 bases from J, the gap between germline ends came to 16 bases.

The chain carries TRBV5-1 and TRBJ1-3; possible D gene TRBD1, 5 bases. This CDR3 is 14 amino acids long. Deletions cut 4 bases from V and 4 bases from J, with 12 bases between. CDR1 is SGHRS, CDR2 YFSETQ, per germline. The CDR3 bases are TGCGCCAGCAGCCCGGGGGGAGACGGAAACACCATATATTTT. It codes for CASSPGGDGNTIYF.

This sequence joins TRBV7-9 and TRBJ1-3; 7 bases fit TRBD1. V was clipped by 11 bases and J by 2 bases; unmatched bases: 9. CDR3 length: 14 residues. Germline assignment: CDR1 SEHNR and CDR2 FQNEAQ (reference sequence). For the CDR3, the DNA is TGTGCCGGACAAGGAGACAGGGCTGGAAACACCATATATTTT. Translation: CAGQGDRAGNTIYF.

By share of the sample, this clone is medium-sized (0.01 to 0.1%). The CDR3, as DNA: TGTGCCAGTAGTCTGGGACCCTTTGGAGCCTACGAGCAGTACTTC. Amino acids: CASSLGPFGAYEQYF. The chain recombines TRBV19 with TRBJ2-7; either TRBD1 or TRBD2 may supply D (5 bases each). With 5 bases removed from V and 2 bases from J, the gap between germline ends came to 16 bases. Germline-derived CDR1 and CDR2 are LNHDA and SQIVND (reference sequence). This CDR3 region has 15 residues.

The genes are TRBV29-1 and TRBJ2-3; 8 bases line up with TRBD1. The germline CDR1 and CDR2 sequences are SQVTM and ANQGSEA. The CDR3 consists of 14 residues. V shed 6 bases, J shed 0 bases, and the junction held 5 bases outside the gene matches. CDR3 in amino acids: CSVTRTGSTDTQYF. The CDR3 coding sequence is TGCAGCGTCACACGGACAGGGAGCACAGATACGCAGTATTTT.